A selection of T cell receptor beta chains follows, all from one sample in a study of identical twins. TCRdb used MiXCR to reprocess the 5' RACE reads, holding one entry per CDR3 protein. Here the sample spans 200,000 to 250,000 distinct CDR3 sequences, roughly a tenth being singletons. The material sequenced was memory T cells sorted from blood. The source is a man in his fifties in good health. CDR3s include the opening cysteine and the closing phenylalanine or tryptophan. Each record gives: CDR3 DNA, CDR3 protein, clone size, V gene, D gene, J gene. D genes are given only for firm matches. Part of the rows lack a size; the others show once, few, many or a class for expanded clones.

cdr3_nt: TGTGCCAGCAGTCCCCTGACTAGTACTAACACTGAAGCTTTCTTT; cdr3_aa: CASSPLTSTNTEAFF; clone_size: many; v_call: TRBV28; d_call: NA; j_call: TRBJ1-1
cdr3_nt: TGTGCCAGCAGCCAAGACAATCCAGGAGTTGAGACCCAGTACTTC; cdr3_aa: CASSQDNPGVETQYF; clone_size: many; v_call: TRBV3-1; d_call: NA; j_call: TRBJ2-5
cdr3_nt: TGCAGTGCTAGAGATAAGGACAGGGCGTACACTGAAGCTTTCTTT; cdr3_aa: CSARDKDRAYTEAFF; clone_size: NA; v_call: TRBV20-1; d_call: TRBD1; j_call: TRBJ1-1
cdr3_nt: TGTGCCAGCAGCTTAGGCGGGGGGGCTAAAGAGACCCAGTACTTC; cdr3_aa: CASSLGGGAKETQYF; clone_size: few; v_call: TRBV7-2; d_call: TRBD2; j_call: TRBJ2-5
cdr3_nt: TGTGCCAGCAGCGTAGTGTTCGGGGAGCTGTTTTTT; cdr3_aa: CASSVVFGELFF; clone_size: many; v_call: TRBV9; d_call: NA; j_call: TRBJ2-2
cdr3_nt: TGCGCCAGCAGCCAAGATCAGGGAATCTCGGGCTACACCTTC; cdr3_aa: CASSQDQGISGYTF; clone_size: NA; v_call: TRBV4-1; d_call: NA; j_call: TRBJ1-2
cdr3_nt: TGCGCCAGCAGCCCTAGCCAACCATCCTTTGAGCAGTTCTTC; cdr3_aa: CASSPSQPSFEQFF; clone_size: NA; v_call: TRBV5-1; d_call: NA; j_call: TRBJ2-1
cdr3_nt: TGCAGTGCTAGTATGCTAGCGGGTGTTAGCACAGATACGCAGTATTTT; cdr3_aa: CSASMLAGVSTDTQYF; clone_size: NA; v_call: TRBV20-1; d_call: TRBD2; j_call: TRBJ2-3
cdr3_nt: TGTGCCAGCAGTGACAGGGCAATCACCCTCCACTTT; cdr3_aa: CASSDRAITLHF; clone_size: few; v_call: TRBV6-1; d_call: NA; j_call: TRBJ1-6
cdr3_nt: TGTGCCACCAGTGATGTTGGGACAGGGGCCTACAATGAGCAGTTCTTC; cdr3_aa: CATSDVGTGAYNEQFF; clone_size: few; v_call: TRBV24-1; d_call: TRBD1; j_call: TRBJ2-1
cdr3_nt: TGTGCCAGCAGTTACTCCCGGATAAAAGGGTCCCACGAGCAGTACTTC; cdr3_aa: CASSYSRIKGSHEQYF; clone_size: NA; v_call: TRBV6-5; d_call: NA; j_call: TRBJ2-7
cdr3_nt: TGTGCCATCAGGGACAACTCTGGAAACACCATATATTTT; cdr3_aa: CAIRDNSGNTIYF; clone_size: many; v_call: TRBV10-3; d_call: NA; j_call: TRBJ1-3
cdr3_nt: TGTGCCAGCAGTTACGCTCCAGGCACTGGAAACACCATATATTTT; cdr3_aa: CASSYAPGTGNTIYF; clone_size: many; v_call: TRBV6-5; d_call: NA; j_call: TRBJ1-3
cdr3_nt: TGTGCCAGCAGCGCCACTAGACCTGTGGGTAGCGGGAGGGCCGCCGGTGAGCAGTTCTTC; cdr3_aa: CASSATRPVGSGRAAGEQFF; clone_size: many; v_call: TRBV11-2; d_call: TRBD2; j_call: TRBJ2-1
cdr3_nt: TGTGCCAGCTCAGCGGGACAATTCCAGCCCCAGCATTTT; cdr3_aa: CASSAGQFQPQHF; clone_size: many; v_call: TRBV18; d_call: NA; j_call: TRBJ1-5
cdr3_nt: TGTGCCAGCAGCTTAGGATCACCAAGCTACAATGAGCAGTTCTTC; cdr3_aa: CASSLGSPSYNEQFF; clone_size: few; v_call: TRBV11-2; d_call: NA; j_call: TRBJ2-1
cdr3_nt: TGTGCCAGCCGTAGGGCCCTGGATCCCTCACTAGCCAAAAACATTCAGTACTTC; cdr3_aa: CASRRALDPSLAKNIQYF; clone_size: few; v_call: TRBV28; d_call: NA; j_call: TRBJ2-4
cdr3_nt: TGTGCCAGCAGTTTAGTAGGGGGCGCAGATACGCAGTATTTT; cdr3_aa: CASSLVGGADTQYF; clone_size: few; v_call: TRBV12-3/TRBV12-4; d_call: TRBD1; j_call: TRBJ2-3
cdr3_nt: TGTGCCAGCACCCTAAGCGGGGGGGTTTCCTACGAGCAGTACTTC; cdr3_aa: CASTLSGGVSYEQYF; clone_size: few; v_call: TRBV12-3/TRBV12-4; d_call: TRBD2; j_call: TRBJ2-7
cdr3_nt: TGTGCCAGCAGTTTACAACAGGTTGGTCCTAACGAGCAGTACTTC; cdr3_aa: CASSLQQVGPNEQYF; clone_size: NA; v_call: TRBV12-3/TRBV12-4; d_call: NA; j_call: TRBJ2-7
cdr3_nt: TGTGCCAGCAGTGAGTCCCAGACGAACACCGGGGAGCTGTTTTTT; cdr3_aa: CASSESQTNTGELFF; clone_size: few; v_call: TRBV2; d_call: NA; j_call: TRBJ2-2
cdr3_nt: TGTGCCAGCAGCTTGTCTTTCCAGGAGATTTACAATGAGCAGTTCTTC; cdr3_aa: CASSLSFQEIYNEQFF; clone_size: NA; v_call: TRBV5-8; d_call: NA; j_call: TRBJ2-1
cdr3_nt: TGTGCCAGCAGCCCCGGGACAGGTAGAGTAGGTGGCAATGAGCAGTTCTTC; cdr3_aa: CASSPGTGRVGGNEQFF; clone_size: NA; v_call: TRBV7-3; d_call: TRBD1; j_call: TRBJ2-1
cdr3_nt: TGCAGTGCCAGGCGGCAGGGCTACCCTCTCACAGATACGCAGTATTTT; cdr3_aa: CSARRQGYPLTDTQYF; clone_size: NA; v_call: TRBV20-1; d_call: NA; j_call: TRBJ2-3
cdr3_nt: TGTGCCAGCAGTGAAGCGAGGGGGGGTTTTAATCAGCCCCAGCATTTT; cdr3_aa: CASSEARGGFNQPQHF; clone_size: few; v_call: TRBV12-3/TRBV12-4; d_call: NA; j_call: TRBJ1-5